The 29 T cell receptor beta chains presented below share a single source sample, sequenced in a study of T cells in Graves' hyperthyroidism and ophthalmopathy. Amplified regions were TCR beta CDR3 sequences from RNA transcripts. In the first-round RT-PCR of the TCR CDR3, the HTBI primer set was used. In TCRdb, the multiplex PCR reads were re-called with MiXCR into one record per CDR3 protein. The sample contains fewer than 900,000 distinct CDR3 sequences, approximately 18% of which appear only once. The sequenced material came from blood. The origin of the receptors is a woman aged 50 to 60 with Graves' hyperthyroidism that later progressed to Graves' ophthalmopathy.

This clonotype was counted once. The chain has TRBV29-1 and TRBJ1-1; maybe TRBD1 (6 bases). CDR1 is SQVTM, CDR2 ANQGSEA, per germline. CDR3 length: 13 amino acids. V was trimmed by 1 base and J by 5 bases, leaving 11 bases between them. The CDR3 reads CSVEGGAETEAFF. CDR3 DNA sequence: TGCAGCGTTGAAGGGGGGGCAGAGACTGAAGCTTTCTTT.

This clonotype was counted many times. The rearrangement joins TRBV11-2 to TRBJ1-1; 7 positions match TRBD1. V was pared by 1 base and J by 2 bases, with 10 bases of the junction left unmatched. Germline-derived CDR1 and CDR2 are SGHAT and FQNNGV. The CDR3 sequence is 17 residues long. CDR3 sequence: CASSLAYTGEGNTEAFF. The CDR3 nucleotides read TGTGCCAGCAGCTTAGCCTACACAGGGGAAGGCAACACTGAAGCTTTCTTT.

Only a few counts were recorded for this clonotype. A read error may account for a junction end that differs from germline. The chain couples TRBV3-1 to TRBJ2-5; TRBD2 matches at 8 bases. The CDR3 spans 15 residues. CDR1 and CDR2 (germline): LGHDT, YNNKEL (reference sequence). CDR3 sequence (DNA): TGTGCCAGCAGCCAGGGACTAGTGGGGGGGGAGACCCAGCACTTC. Protein: CASSQGLVGGETQHF.

This rearrangement joins TRBV4-2 to TRBJ2-7, with D maybe TRBD2 (5 bases). The CDR3 spans 15 residues. The V gene's germline CDR1 is LGHNA and CDR2 YNFKEQ. V was cut by 0 bases and J by 0 bases, with 9 bases left in between. The DNA for the CDR3 is TGTGCCAGCAGCCAAGATCGAGGGTACTCCTACGAGCAGTACTTC. Translating it yields CASSQDRGYSYEQYF.

This clonotype was counted ten times or more. This sequence joins TRBV11-2 and TRBJ1-6, with 7 nucleotides matching TRBD1. V was pared by 1 base and J by 6 bases, with 3 bases of the junction left unmatched. This CDR3 comprises 15 residues. CDR1 is SGHAT, CDR2 FQNNGV, per germline. DNA for the CDR3: TGTGCCAGCAGCTTAGGATCAGGGGGTAATTCACCCCTCCACTTT. The encoded protein is CASSLGSGGNSPLHF.

The V and J genes are TRBV3-1 and TRBJ2-3; 13 nucleotides match TRBD2. The trim removed 3 bases at V and 4 bases at J, leaving 4 bases unmatched. Germline CDR1 and CDR2: LGHDT and YNNKEL (reference sequence). CDR3 length: 16 amino acids. CDR3 bases: TGTGCCAGCAGCCAGCTCACTAGCGGGGGGGCAGATACGCAGTATTTT. Translation: CASSQLTSGGADTQYF.

This clonotype was picked up many times. The chain links TRBV18 to TRBJ1-1, with D unresolved. The germline gives CDR1 KGHSH, CDR2 LQKENI. Trimming cost V 0 bases and J 1 base, with 12 bases left between them. The CDR3 loop spans 16 amino acids. The CDR3 sequence: CASSPPGGLTNTEAFF. CDR3 bases: TGTGCCAGCTCACCACCGGGAGGGCTGACGAACACTGAAGCTTTCTTT.

The rearrangement joins TRBV5-1 to TRBJ1-4; possible D gene TRBD1, 5 bases. The CDR3 runs 14 residues. V was clipped by 4 bases and J by 4 bases, with 11 bases between them. Germline loops: CDR1 SGHRS, CDR2 YFSETQ. The CDR3 DNA follows: TGCGCCAGCAGCCGCGACAGCAATAATGAAAAACTGTTTTTT. As protein: CASSRDSNNEKLFF. Full variable domain (missing parts from reference TRBV5-1 and TRBJ1-4): KAGVTQTPRYLIKTRGQQVTLSCSPISGHRSVSWYQQTPGQGLQFLFEYFSETQRNKGNFPGRFSGRQFSNSRSEMNVSTLELGDSALYLCASSRDSNNEKLFFGSGTQLSVL.

This clonotype was picked up many times. The chain employs TRBV27 and TRBJ1-5; D remains unclear. The CDR3 spans 15 residues. From germline, CDR1 is MNHEY and CDR2 SMNVEV (reference sequence). V was shortened by 3 bases and J by 0 bases, with 9 bases between the two germline ends. CDR3 residues: CASSLGLYSNQPQHF. Here the CDR3 DNA reads TGTGCCAGCAGTTTGGGCCTTTATAGCAATCAGCCCCAGCATTTT.

Only a few counts were recorded for this clonotype. The chain is built from TRBV4-2 and TRBJ2-1, with a tentative D call TRBD2 (5 bases). Trimming stripped 1 base from V and 3 bases from J, with 10 bases between. Germline lookup yields CDR1 LGHNA and CDR2 YNFKEQ. The CDR3 extends over 15 amino acids. CDR3 in amino acids: CASSQVTEGYNEQFF. Written as DNA, the CDR3 is TGTGCCAGCAGCCAAGTCACCGAGGGCTACAATGAGCAGTTCTTC.

This clonotype has more than one count but fewer than ten. This chain's CDR3 is CASSERGASGANVLTF. CDR3 bases: TGTGCCAGCAGCGAACGCGGGGCATCTGGGGCCAACGTCCTGACTTTC. V usage is TRBV9 and J usage is TRBJ2-6; D is perhaps TRBD2 (6 bases). This CDR3 is 16 amino acids long. CDR1 is SGDLS, CDR2 YYNGEE, per germline. V lost 3 bases, J lost 1 base, and 11 bases lay in between.

This clonotype appeared many times. This sequence joins TRBV12-3 or TRBV12-4 and TRBJ2-3; D may be TRBD2 (5 bases). The CDR3 sequence is 13 residues long. V lost 8 bases and J 0 bases, leaving 9 bases between the germline ends. The CDR3 nucleotides read TGTGCCAGCCGGGGAACTAGCACAGATACGCAGTATTTT. Translating gives CASRGTSTDTQYF.

This chain uses TRBV4-2 with TRBJ1-5; 7 nucleotides line up with TRBD1. CDR1 and CDR2 (germline): LGHNA, YNFKEQ. V shed 0 bases, J shed 9 bases, and the junction held 5 bases outside the gene matches. The CDR3 sequence is 14 residues long. For the CDR3, the DNA is TGTGCCAGCAGCCAAGAGACAGGGTCTCGGCCCCAGCATTTT. Protein: CASSQETGSRPQHF.

In this sample, this clonotype turned up a few times. This chain links TRBV5-1 with TRBJ1-2, with D possibly TRBD1 on 5 matching bases. The CDR3 is 14 residues long. V was shortened by 0 bases and J by 4 bases, with 10 bases between the two germline ends. The germline CDR1 and CDR2 sequences are SGHRS and YFSETQ. The CDR3 reads CASSLDPGLYGYTF. CDR3 nucleotide sequence: TGCGCCAGCAGCTTGGATCCGGGGCTCTATGGCTACACCTTC.

This clonotype came up many times. The chain recombines TRBV3-1 with TRBJ2-5, with 13 bases that match TRBD2. In germline, CDR1 is LGHDT, CDR2 YNNKEL (reference sequence). The CDR3 is made up of 16 amino acids. With V trimmed by 4 bases and J by 1 base, 3 bases remained unmatched. In nucleotides, the CDR3 is TGTGCCAGCAGCCCGACTAGCGGGGGGACCCAAGAGACCCAGTACTTC. Amino acids: CASSPTSGGTQETQYF.

This clonotype was counted at least ten times. The chain employs TRBV7-9 and TRBJ2-3; D not resolved. V was shortened by 3 bases and J by 2 bases, with 9 bases between the two germline ends. The CDR3 loop spans 14 amino acids. Germline CDR1 and CDR2: SEHNR and FQNEAQ (reference sequence). The CDR3 here is CASSFDTFTDTQYF. The CDR3 DNA reads TGTGCCAGCAGCTTCGACACTTTCACAGATACGCAGTATTTT.

This clonotype occurred many times. V is TRBV10-3 and J is TRBJ2-7; TRBD2 is a possible D gene (6 bases). Deletions cut 5 bases from V and 0 bases from J, with 14 bases between. The V gene's germline CDR1 is ENHRY and CDR2 SYGVKD. CDR3 length equals 15 residues. CDR3 protein: CAISWRDGDSYEQYF. In nucleotides, the CDR3 is TGTGCCATCAGTTGGAGGGACGGAGACTCCTACGAGCAGTACTTC.

Worth noting for this clonotype: It may be a read error: a sequence one base away is much more abundant. The chain is built from TRBV11-3 and TRBJ2-1; 7 bases agree with TRBD2. Germline assignment: CDR1 SGHNT and CDR2 YENEEA. CDR3 length: 14 residues. V was pared by 6 bases and J by 9 bases, with 11 bases of the junction left unmatched. CDR3 sequence reads: CASSRLAGGGEQFF. The CDR3 DNA sequence: TGTGCCAGCAGTCGCCTTGCCGGCGGGGGTGAGCAGTTCTTC. Supplemented by reference TRBV11-3 and TRBJ2-1, the full variable domain reads EAGVVQSPRYKIIEKKQPVAFWCNPISGHNTLYWYLQNLGQGPELLIRYENEEAVDDSQLPKDRFSAERLKGVDSTLKIQPAELGDSAVYLCASSRLAGGGEQFFGPGTRLTVL.

The J gene is TRBJ2-7, the V gene TRBV27, with 10 nucleotides matching TRBD2. CDR1 MNHEY and CDR2 SMNVEV come from the germline V gene (reference sequence). The CDR3 runs 16 residues. The J segment lost 5 bases and the V segment lost 4 bases, leaving 11 bases of the junction unmatched. CDR3 sequence: CASSSSVAGGLDEQYF. As DNA, the CDR3 is TGTGCCAGCAGTTCCTCCGTAGCGGGGGGTCTGGACGAGCAGTACTTC.

This clonotype was observed at least ten times. The chain is built from TRBV3-1 and TRBJ2-7; TRBD1 aligns across 10 bases. Germline V gene data show CDR1 as LGHDT and CDR2 as YNNKEL (reference sequence). CDR3 length equals 14 residues. The V and J ends lost 4 bases and 4 bases, in that order; junction bases with no gene match: 4. CDR3 in amino acids: CASSPGTGVYEQYF. The DNA of the CDR3 is TGTGCCAGCAGCCCCGGGACAGGGGTGTACGAGCAGTACTTC.

This clonotype was observed a handful of times. The chain is built from TRBV5-1 and TRBJ1-5; 7 nucleotides line up with TRBD1. V shed 7 bases and J 3 bases; nucleotides not matched to a gene: 10. The CDR3 sequence is 15 residues long. The V gene's germline CDR1 is SGHRS and CDR2 YFSETQ. This chain's CDR3 is CASSVSGQHNQPQHF. In DNA, the CDR3 is TGCGCCAGCTCAGTATCGGGACAGCACAATCAGCCCCAGCATTTT.

A few counts support this clonotype. The chain has TRBV9 and TRBJ1-2; the match to TRBD1 covers 8 bases. CDR1 and CDR2 from the germline V gene are SGDLS and YYNGEE. The CDR3 is 15 residues long. V was clipped by 0 bases and J by 3 bases; unmatched bases: 4. The CDR3 reads CASSVGPTGDYGYTF. CDR3 sequence (DNA): TGTGCCAGCAGCGTAGGACCGACAGGGGACTATGGCTACACCTTC.

The rearrangement joins TRBV12-5 to TRBJ1-3; no clear D gene. The CDR3 length is 16 residues. CDR1 is LGHNT and CDR2 is FRNRAP in the germline V gene. The V end was cut by 6 bases, the J end by 0 bases, with 15 bases between. The CDR3 nucleotides read TGTGCTAGTGGCACCGGGTCGATTACCTCTGGAAACACCATATATTTT. Protein product: CASGTGSITSGNTIYF.

This chain links TRBV27 with TRBJ2-3, with TRBD2 matching 14 bases. V gave up 6 bases and J gave up 1 base; unmatched junction bases: 9. CDR3 length equals 18 residues. The germline V gene has CDR1 MNHEY and CDR2 SMNVEV (reference sequence). The DNA for the CDR3 is TGTGCCAGCAGCCCGACTAGCGGGGGGGCAGGTGGCACAGATACGCAGTATTTT. Encoded protein: CASSPTSGGAGGTDTQYF.

This clonotype was seen at least ten times. The chain joins TRBV30 to TRBJ2-5; 8 bases agree with TRBD1. Trimming removed 4 bases from V and 4 bases from J; junction bases left unmatched: 5. CDR1 and CDR2 from the germline V gene are GTSNPN and SVGIG (reference sequence). The CDR3 consists of 13 residues. CDR3 region: CAWTRDRGETQYF. The CDR3 region has the DNA TGTGCCTGGACTAGAGACAGGGGAGAGACCCAGTACTTC.

Ten or more counts support this clonotype. The chain uses TRBV10-3 and TRBJ1-1; D is undetermined. The ends were cut back, 7 bases at V and 0 bases at J, with 9 bases in the middle. This CDR3 is 13 amino acids long. From germline, CDR1 is ENHRY and CDR2 SYGVKD. The CDR3 spells CAITPGVNTEAFF. The DNA of the CDR3 is TGTGCCATCACTCCGGGAGTGAACACTGAAGCTTTCTTT.

The gene calls are TRBV5-1 and TRBJ2-7; TRBD2 matches at 11 bases. CDR3 length equals 18 residues. Germline V gene data show CDR1 as SGHRS and CDR2 as YFSETQ. V trimming: 4 bases; J trimming: 0 bases; junction bases outside the gene matches: 12. Here the CDR3 reads CASSISMLAGGFSYEQYF. In DNA, the CDR3 is TGCGCCAGCAGCATTAGTATGCTAGCGGGGGGATTCTCCTACGAGCAGTACTTC.

The V and J genes are TRBV9 and TRBJ1-6; D perhaps matches TRBD1 (6 bases). The CDR3 has 13 amino acids. Trimming removed 3 bases from V and 11 bases from J, with 12 bases in between. Germline loops: CDR1 SGDLS, CDR2 YYNGEE. CDR3 nucleotides: TGTGCCAGCAGCGGAGGGGGGGAGCCACCCCTCCACTTT. The encoded protein is CASSGGGEPPLHF.

This clonotype appeared a few times. J is TRBJ2-3 and V is TRBV2; 9 nucleotides line up with TRBD1. CDR1 is SNHLY and CDR2 is FYNNEI in the germline V gene. V lost 2 bases and J lost 14; bases outside the gene matches: 2. This CDR3 has 11 amino acids. This CDR3 reads CASSEPDRGYF. Written as DNA, the CDR3 is TGTGCCAGCAGTGAACCGGACAGGGGGTATTTT.